This record covers a single T cell receptor (beta chain). What antigen it recognizes has not been identified. Per-nucleotide qualities are absent, and no much larger clonotype sits a single base away. The CDR3 covers 12 residues, taking in both the cysteine and the phenylalanine. Only the CDR3 DNA stays, 36 bases, in frame from base 1. Between the V and J ends, shortened by 3 bases and 8 bases respectively, the junction contains 10 bases. CDR1 and CDR2 (MDHEN, SYDVKM) derive from the germline V gene. The sample belongs to a study of lymphopenia after photon versus proton radiotherapy (dated by TCRdb to between 2018 and 2021). Broadly, across the study: In patients with gastrointestinal tumors who developed high-grade lymphopenia, the study compared the immunological effects of photon radiation therapy with those of proton radiation therapy. The goal of the study was to describe how the two radiation modalities differ in their effects on the immune system. The cohort comprised about 22 patients with gastrointestinal tumors who received either photon or proton therapy and then developed lymphopenia. Beyond this particular receptor, the publication reports: Once the lymphocyte count had reached its nadir, the repertoires of photon-treated patients showed oligoclonal expansion, particularly of CD8+ Temra cells, and this expansion drove the decline in diversity. Proton-treated patients stayed relatively stable during treatment, while photon-treated patients lost naive T cells and TCR diversity and gained effector/memory populations. Across the cohort, an inverse correlation was found between a larger post-nadir drop in TCR diversity and overall survival time among patients who died. The authors looked at the survival association only in patients who died, and they framed better survival with proton therapy as a possibility rather than a demonstrated result.

The library was built by means of the immunoSEQ multiplex PCR assay. T cell repertoires were profiled by deep sequencing of rearranged TCR beta loci, alongside multiparametric flow cytometry. TCRdb retrieved this table from immuneACCESS and kept in-frame rearrangements only. Not all clones are present; in checked studies, unresolved V genes account for under half, and no reason is known for the remainder. The sample data list 25,000 to 30,000 clones, and about four fifths of these were observed just once. The ten largest clones take up roughly 31% of the sample. The chain is encoded by TRBV28 joined to TRBJ1-2; the D gene is possibly TRBD1, with 6 bases matching. The material sequenced was peripheral blood, taken from a patient treated with photon-based radiotherapy. The source is a man in his fifties or sixties with gastric cancer. The nucleotide sequence is given as TGTGCCAGCAGTTTGTCAGGGGTCGGCTACACCTTC. It translates to CASSLSGVGYTF.